These T cell receptor beta chains were read from a single sample in a study of lymphopenia after photon versus proton radiotherapy. Some clones are missing from TCRdb's copy, which holds only in-frame ones; the method was immunoSEQ multiplex PCR. The sample has over 50,000 clones, roughly 86% seen once; the top ten hold approximately 2.4%. The sample consisted of peripheral blood, taken from a patient treated with photon-based radiotherapy. The receptor source for this set is a man aged 35-49 years with gastric cancer. Both conserved end residues are part of each CDR3. Each record gives: V gene, CDR3 protein.

TRBV5-1 CASKISGGDNQPQHF
TRBV7-3 CASSLRDGEQYF
TRBV2 CASRRQGAIGYTF
TRBV9 CASSVGPESSGNTIYF
TRBV5-6 CASSLGGGGLSYEQYF
TRBV7-2 CASRAWDNTGELFF
TRBV23-1 CASFSVGAGDGYTF
TRBV2 CASSESTFMGAKNIQYF
TRBV5-8 CASSFREGADTQYF
TRBV7-2 CASSLVQGGLEQYF
TRBV7-6 CASSLAGGDYEQYF
TRBV7-6 CASSQTYSTGLYF
TRBV7-9 CASSLVGNEQFF
TRBV11-2 CASSTREGWGGTYEQYF
TRBV5-1 CASSFRALGTDTQYF
TRBV5-1 CASSPDGGDEAFF
TRBV11-1 CASSPQPAETQYF
TRBV5-1 CASSQGMNTEAFF
TRBV5-5 CASSLYPGQNYNEQFF
TRBV2 CASSARVTGGYGYTF
TRBV11-2 CASSLDRATSGNTIYF
TRBV7-9 CASSLQGGPLHF
TRBV5-1 CASSLSLPEQFF
TRBV7-8 CASSFQGTGNQPQHF